Shown below are 16 T cell receptor beta chains from a single sample sequenced in a study of cytotoxic CD8 clonotypes in ibrutinib-treated CLL. TCRdb's table, derived via immunoSEQ multiplex PCR, lists solely in-frame clones and lacks some. The data show nearly 300,000 clones, with roughly 76% seen just once and about 5.8% held by the top ten. Here the sequenced sample was PBMCs, taken at disease progression, from a patient treated with ibrutinib. These TCRs come from a human donor with chronic lymphocytic leukemia.

The rearrangement links TRBV28 to TRBJ1-4; D remains ambiguous. The CDR3 has 13 amino acids. Per germline, CDR1 MDHEN and CDR2 SYDVKM. The V and J ends lost 2 bases and 8 bases respectively, with 9 bases between them. DNA of the CDR3: TGTGCCAGCAGTTTAAGGGCTGCAGAAAAACTGTTTTTT. It codes for CASSLRAAEKLFF.

The chain joins TRBV19 to TRBJ1-1; 10 bases line up with TRBD1. The V gene's germline CDR1 is LNHDA and CDR2 SQIVND (reference sequence). With V trimmed by 6 bases and J by 5 bases, 6 bases remained unmatched. This CDR3 contains 14 residues. For the CDR3, the DNA is TGTGCCAGTAGGGTCAGGACAGGGGGGACTGAAGCTTTCTTT. This translates into CASRVRTGGTEAFF.

V is TRBV9 and J is TRBJ2-7; TRBD1 matches at 7 bases. Trimming took 4 bases from V and 2 from J; bases not matched to a gene: 12. CDR3 length equals 16 residues. The germline gives CDR1 SGDLS, CDR2 YYNGEE. The CDR3 here is CASSPQARDRPYEQYF. The CDR3 DNA reads as TGTGCCAGCAGCCCCCAGGCAAGGGACAGACCCTACGAGCAGTACTTC.

This clone was seen a few times. This sequence joins TRBV7-3 and TRBJ1-6; D not certain. The germline V gene encodes CDR1 SGHTA and CDR2 FQGTGA. V lost 2 bases to trimming and J lost 8 bases, with 10 bases between them. This CDR3 contains 14 residues. The CDR3 spells CASSLDWDDSPLHF. The CDR3 DNA follows: TGTGCCAGCAGCTTAGATTGGGATGATTCACCCCTCCACTTT.

In this sample, this clone turned up a few times. This chain joins TRBV27 and TRBJ2-4; 11 nucleotides agree with TRBD2. CDR3 length: 15 residues. V shed 8 bases and J 4 bases; nucleotides not matched to a gene: 7. Germline CDR1 is MNHEY and CDR2 is SMNVEV (reference sequence). Here the CDR3 reads CASGGTSGLKNIQYF. DNA of the CDR3: TGTGCCAGCGGCGGGACTAGCGGACTAAAAAACATTCAGTACTTC.

J is TRBJ2-2 and V is TRBV5-4; TRBD2 matches 8 bases. Germline assignment: CDR1 SGHNT and CDR2 YYREEE (reference sequence). This CDR3 region has 17 residues. Unmatched junction bases numbered 12, after V lost 4 bases and J lost 4 bases. DNA of the CDR3: TGTGCCAGCAGCGCCGGACTAGCCCTTTTATCCACCGGGGAGCTGTTTTTT. It specifies CASSAGLALLSTGELFF.

The genes are TRBV2 and TRBJ1-2, with D unresolved. CDR1 and CDR2 from the germline V gene are SNHLY and FYNNEI. Trimming removed 4 bases at V and 4 bases at J, with 13 bases between. This CDR3 comprises 14 residues. The CDR3 DNA follows: TGTGCCAGCAGTGTTGGCCCGGCAATCTATGGCTACACCTTC. Residues: CASSVGPAIYGYTF.

The V call is TRBV7-9, the J call TRBJ2-7; 8 nucleotides match TRBD1. The CDR3 loop spans 14 amino acids. In germline, CDR1 is SEHNR, CDR2 FQNEAQ (reference sequence). V was pared by 6 bases and J by 4 bases, with 8 bases of the junction left unmatched. In DNA form, the CDR3 reads TGTGCCAGCAGAACGGGACAGGACCCGTACGAGCAGTACTTC. This gives the protein CASRTGQDPYEQYF.

This clone was counted once. The rearrangement links TRBV27 to TRBJ1-1; possible D gene TRBD1, 5 bases. The CDR3 contains 14 residues. Trimming stripped 6 bases from V and 11 bases from J, with 22 bases between. Germline loops: CDR1 MNHEY, CDR2 SMNVEV (reference sequence). The CDR3, as DNA: TGTGCCAGCAGGACAAGAGGTCGTGGCGGGACTGCTTTCTTT. Amino acid sequence: CASRTRGRGGTAFF.

This clone was found once. The chain uses TRBV5-4 and TRBJ2-7, with 16 bases identical to TRBD2. The ends lost 5 bases at V and 4 bases at J; junction bases unmatched: 12. CDR1 and CDR2 from the germline V gene are SGHNT and YYREEE (reference sequence). The CDR3 extends over 18 amino acids. CDR3 residues: CASSFKGLAGGPVYEQYF. CDR3 DNA: TGTGCCAGCAGTTTCAAGGGACTAGCGGGAGGGCCTGTGTACGAGCAGTACTTC.

This clone was seen a few times. V is TRBV11-2 and J is TRBJ1-2; the match to TRBD1 covers 9 bases. Germline V CDR1 and CDR2: SGHAT, FQNNGV. J gave up 2 bases and V 5 bases, and 3 bases lay outside the gene matches. The CDR3 has 14 amino acids. CDR3 region: CASSGGTGNYGYTF. The CDR3 DNA is TGTGCCAGCAGCGGCGGGACAGGGAACTATGGCTACACCTTC.

The chain carries TRBV6-5 and TRBJ2-1, with D possibly being TRBD1 or TRBD2 (6 bases each). CDR1 MNHEY and CDR2 SVGAGI come from the germline V gene. This CDR3 has 13 residues. The V end lost 2 bases, the J end lost 6 bases, and 8 bases lay between the germline ends. The CDR3 is CASSYGGLNEQFF. The CDR3 nucleotides read TGTGCCAGCAGTTACGGGGGGCTCAATGAGCAGTTCTTC.

The chain is built from TRBV2 and TRBJ1-4, with no clear D. V was cut by 4 bases and J by 10 bases, with 4 bases left in between. This CDR3 has 10 amino acids. Germline V gene lookup returns CDR1 SNHLY and CDR2 FYNNEI. CDR3 sequence (DNA): TGTGCCAGCAGTGGAAGAAAACTGTTTTTT. This codes for CASSGRKLFF.

This chain joins TRBV10-3 and TRBJ2-1; 7 bases agree with TRBD2. The CDR3 is 16 amino acids. Germline assignment: CDR1 ENHRY and CDR2 SYGVKD. The V gene end was trimmed by 6 bases and the J gene end by 6 bases; junction bases not matched to a gene: 14. CDR3 amino acids: CAISDGLRLAGNEQFF. The CDR3 coding sequence is TGTGCCATCAGCGATGGGCTAAGACTAGCAGGCAATGAGCAGTTCTTC.

The V call is TRBV10-2, the J call TRBJ2-1; D might be TRBD1 or TRBD2, each matching 6 bases. CDR3 length: 12 residues. CDR1 is WSHSY and CDR2 is SAAADI in the germline V gene. V was shortened by 3 bases and J by 9 bases, with 9 bases between the two germline ends. The CDR3 DNA reads as TGCGCCAGCAGTGATTCGGGGGCTGAGCAGTTCTTC. Protein product: CASSDSGAEQFF.

The DNA for the CDR3 is TGTGCAAGCCGAGGACGACAGGGGGAGGCGAACACCGGGGAGCTGTTTTTT. Protein product: CASRGRQGEANTGELFF. This chain joins TRBV7-9 and TRBJ2-2, with 9 bases aligning to TRBD1. CDR1 is SEHNR, CDR2 FQNEAQ, per germline (reference sequence). There are 17 residues in the CDR3.